This paragraph reports one T cell receptor beta chain. As yet, its antigen is unknown. A sample-barcoded 5' primer and a J-beta primer mix were used in a second PCR of roughly 6 to 12 cycles. TCRdb itself ran the 5' RACE reads through MiXCR, one entry per CDR3 protein. The table has around 710,000 distinct CDR3 sequences, approximately 43% seen once. This entry is derived from a study of blood T cells in healthy people across ages. Study outcomes and limitations: PBMCs were not sorted, which prevented a conclusive comparison of naive versus antigen-experienced cells.

V dropped 5 bases and J dropped 0 bases, with 14 bases sitting between them. The CDR3 runs to 17 residues. The V gene's germline CDR1 is SGHTA and CDR2 FQGTGA. The clonotype originates from a woman aged 60-75 years in good health. V usage is TRBV7-3 and J usage is TRBJ2-6, with no clear D. The sequencing input was blood. The CDR3 region is CASSRVPLGSGANVLTF. The CDR3 DNA follows: TGTGCCAGCAGCAGAGTCCCCCTGGGCTCTGGGGCCAACGTCCTGACTTTC.